This T cell receptor (beta chain) is from a study of T cell responses to AZD1222 COVID-19 vaccine. Study-wide findings and caveats: Only 6 or 7 people who got AZD1222 tested seropositive at baseline. Donors in the cohort were predominantly white British and more often female, and clonal diversity was possibly underestimated.

Data came from immunoSEQ multiplex PCR; TCRdb stores just in-frame clones and leaves some out. The sample holds approximately 150,000 clones, approximately 90% seen once. A remark on this clone: Its target is not known. Within the sample, other DNA sequences also encode this same CDR3.

The CDR3 is 12 residues long. CDR1 and CDR2 (germline): MNHNY, SVGAGI (reference sequence). Deletions cut 0 bases from V and 4 bases from J, with 3 bases between. The chain couples TRBV6-6 to TRBJ2-5; D call uncertain. The sequence was obtained from an adult who received the AZD1222 COVID-19 vaccine. The input for sequencing was peripheral blood, taken 28 days after the second AZD1222 dose. The chain's CDR3 is CASSYSRETQYF. In nucleotides, the CDR3 is TGTGCCAGCAGTTACTCGAGAGAGACCCAGTACTTC.